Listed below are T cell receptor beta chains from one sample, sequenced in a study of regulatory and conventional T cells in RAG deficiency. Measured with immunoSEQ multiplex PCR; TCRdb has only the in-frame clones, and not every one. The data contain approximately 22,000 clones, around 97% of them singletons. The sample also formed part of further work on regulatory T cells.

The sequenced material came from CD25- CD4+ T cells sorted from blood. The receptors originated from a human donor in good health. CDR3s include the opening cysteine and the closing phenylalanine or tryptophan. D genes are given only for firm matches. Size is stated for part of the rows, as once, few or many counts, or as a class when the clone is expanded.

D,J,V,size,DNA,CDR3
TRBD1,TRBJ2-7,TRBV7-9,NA,TGTGCCAGCAGTAAGAGGAGCGACAGGGTCTACGAGCAGTACTTC,CASSKRSDRVYEQYF
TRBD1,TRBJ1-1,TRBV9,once,TGTGCCAGCAGCGAGAGTACAGGGGGCGTCGGCACTGAAGCTTTCTTT,CASSESTGGVGTEAFF
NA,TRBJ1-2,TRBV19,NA,TGTGCCAGTAGTATAAGCAGGGAGGATGGCTACACCTTC,CASSISREDGYTF
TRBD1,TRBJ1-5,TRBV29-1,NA,TGCAGCGCCCGTCCCGGGACAGGCCCAGGCCCCCAGCATTTT,CSARPGTGPGPQHF
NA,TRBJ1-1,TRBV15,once,TGTGCCACCAGCAGAGATCCGGGGACACTTGAAGCTTTCTTT,CATSRDPGTLEAFF
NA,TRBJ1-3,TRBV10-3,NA,TGTGCCATCAGTCATAAAAACGGGTTAACCTTAAGCTCTGGAAACACCATATATTTT,CAISHKNGLTLSSGNTIYF
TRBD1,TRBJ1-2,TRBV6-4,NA,TGTGCCAGGGCCGGGACAGGGGAACTTTGGGGGAACTATGGCTACACCTTC,CARAGTGELWGNYGYTF
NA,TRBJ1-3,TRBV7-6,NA,TGTGCCAGCAGCTTAGGGCCTGGGACACCTGGAAACACCATATATTTT,CASSLGPGTPGNTIYF
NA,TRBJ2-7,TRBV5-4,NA,TGTGCCAGCAGTGTGGAGCCGGCAGGGGGGAACTACGAGCAGTACTTC,CASSVEPAGGNYEQYF
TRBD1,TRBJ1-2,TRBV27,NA,TGTGCCAGCAGTTTTGGGGCAATCGGGACAGGCTATGGCTACACCTTC,CASSFGAIGTGYGYTF
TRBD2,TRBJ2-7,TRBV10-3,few,TGTGCCATCAGTGAGGCGCAACTAGCGGCATCCTACGAGCAGTACTTC,CAISEAQLAASYEQYF
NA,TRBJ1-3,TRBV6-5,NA,TGTGCCAGCAGTCAAACAGGGAGCTCTGGAAACACCATATATTTT,CASSQTGSSGNTIYF
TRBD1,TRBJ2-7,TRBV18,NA,TGTGCCAGCTCACTTAGACAGGGTTGGAACGAGCAGTACTTC,CASSLRQGWNEQYF
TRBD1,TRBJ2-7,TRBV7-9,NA,TGTGCCAGCAGCCCGGACAGGTACGAGCAGTACTTC,CASSPDRYEQYF
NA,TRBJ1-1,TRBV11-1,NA,TGTGCCAGCAGCTTAGGCACGGGATCGGCTTTCTTT,CASSLGTGSAFF
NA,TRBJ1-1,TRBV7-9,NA,TGTGCCAGCAGCTTTACAGGGACGAACACTGAAGCTTTCTTT,CASSFTGTNTEAFF